One TCR beta chain is described in this entry. Its antigen remains unidentified. The germline V gene encodes CDR1 KGHDR and CDR2 SFDVKD. The V end lost 2 bases, the J end lost 3 bases, and 17 bases lay between the germline ends. The CDR3 is made up of 17 amino acids. Libraries were prepared by immunoSEQ multiplex PCR; TCRdb keeps only in-frame clonotypes and omits some of them. This sample has about 180,000 clones, with about 89% found just once. The sample originates from a study of T cell responses to AZD1222 COVID-19 vaccine. Points from the study as a whole: There were mostly white British donors and more females than males, and clonal diversity was possibly underestimated.

The receptor was isolated from an adult in good health. J is TRBJ2-3 and V is TRBV24-1; D may be TRBD2 (6 bases). Here the sequenced sample was peripheral blood, taken on day 0 of AZD1222 vaccination. CDR3 sequence (DNA): TGTGCCACCAGTGATTCCGGGGGAACCCTCCTTACAGATACGCAGTATTTT. It is translated as CATSDSGGTLLTDTQYF.